These T cell receptor beta chains were read from a single sample in a study of T cell responses to AZD1222 COVID-19 vaccine. Method: immunoSEQ multiplex PCR; TCRdb's copy keeps in-frame clones and lacks some. Of 96,000 or so clones in the sample, 85% to 90% are singletons; the top ten hold approximately 30%. The sample was peripheral blood, taken on day 0 of AZD1222 vaccination. These receptors came from an adult in good health. CDR3s include the opening cysteine and the closing phenylalanine or tryptophan. D genes are given only for firm matches. A clone size is listed for some rows: how often the clone was seen (once, few, many), or a class if it is expanded.

TRBV7-6	TRBJ2-7	-	-	TGTGCCAGCAGCTTAAGAGAAGGACTGCCCGGGGAGTACGAGCAGTACTTC	CASSLREGLPGEYEQYF
TRBV6-2/TRBV6-3	TRBJ1-6	-	-	TGTGCCAGCAGTTATGTGGGGGCTCGGTCACCCCTCCACTTT	CASSYVGARSPLHF
TRBV2	TRBJ2-2	-	-	TGTGCCAGCAGAGGGATCCCTGCTATCGGGGAGCTGTTTTTT	CASRGIPAIGELFF
TRBV9	TRBJ2-1	-	TRBD2	TGTGCCAGCAGCGTAGCCGCTAGCGGGAGCAATGAGCAGTTCTTC	CASSVAASGSNEQFF
TRBV7-9	TRBJ2-7	-	-	TGTGCCAGCAGTCTGATAGGGAGCTCCTACGAGCAGTACTTC	CASSLIGSSYEQYF
TRBV7-2	TRBJ2-1	-	TRBD2	TGTGCCAGCAGCTACCCGAGGGGGGGGACTAGCGTACCCAATGAGCAGTTCTTC	CASSYPRGGTSVPNEQFF
TRBV6-4	TRBJ2-3	-	TRBD1	TGTGCCAGCAGTGACAGGACAGGGATCGGGACAGATACGCAGTATTTT	CASSDRTGIGTDTQYF
TRBV2	TRBJ1-1	-	-	TGTGCCAGCAGTCAGAGCCGTATTCCCCAGGGAGAAGGGACTGAAGCTTTCTTT	CASSQSRIPQGEGTEAFF
TRBV5-1	TRBJ2-5	-	-	TGCGCCAGCAGCTTAGGACCCCGGGGCCAAGAGACCCAGTACTTC	CASSLGPRGQETQYF
TRBV5-1	TRBJ1-1	-	-	TGCGCCAGCAGCTTGGTTGGGGAGAACACTGAAGCTTTCTTT	CASSLVGENTEAFF
TRBV2	TRBJ2-2	-	TRBD2	TGTGCCAGCAGTGGACCGGGACTAGCGGGACCCGGGGAGCTGTTTTTT	CASSGPGLAGPGELFF
TRBV6-5	TRBJ2-1	-	-	TGTGCCAGCAACCAAGACGGTTACAATGAGCAGTTCTTC	CASNQDGYNEQFF
TRBV9	TRBJ2-7	-	TRBD1	TGTGCCAGCAGCGTAGGGGGGACAGACCTTTACGAGCAGTACTTC	CASSVGGTDLYEQYF
TRBV9	TRBJ2-7	-	TRBD1	TGTGCCAGCAGCGTAGCTACGGGACAGGGCCCTAGGGACGAGCAGTACTTC	CASSVATGQGPRDEQYF
TRBV11-1	TRBJ2-7	once	-	TGTGCCAGCAGCTTAGTTAAAGGGGGTGAGCAGTACTTC	CASSLVKGGEQYF
TRBV2	TRBJ1-1	-	-	TGTGCCAGCAGCGGAGGGACGACGAGCACTGAAGCTTTCTTT	CASSGGTTSTEAFF
TRBV15	TRBJ2-5	-	-	TGTGCCACCAGCAGGCGCGGGGATCCGGGAGACTTC	CATSRRGDPGDF
TRBV28	TRBJ2-3	-	-	TGTGCCAGCAGTTTGAGCAGTCGCACAGATACGCAGTATTTT	CASSLSSRTDTQYF
TRBV19	TRBJ1-2	-	-	TGTGCCAGTAAGTCGGGGCCGAGCGGCTACACCTTC	CASKSGPSGYTF
TRBV7-2	TRBJ2-5	-	-	TGTGCCAGCAGCTCCCGGACCCCCGTGGGAGCCCAGTACTTC	CASSSRTPVGAQYF
TRBV29-1	TRBJ1-5	-	-	TGCAGCGTTGAGGTAGGAGATCAGCCCCAGCATTTT	CSVEVGDQPQHF
TRBV6-2/TRBV6-3	TRBJ2-3	-	TRBD2	TGTGCCAGCAGTACGACTAGCGGGAGGGCCCTCGCGCAGTATTTT	CASSTTSGRALAQYF
TRBV19	TRBJ1-1	-	-	TGTGCCAGTAGAACCGGGGGACGAACTGAAGCTTTCTTT	CASRTGGRTEAFF
TRBV6-5	TRBJ2-1	-	-	TGTGCCAGCAGTTACTCCATAGCTCGGGGGTACAATGAGCAGTTCTTC	CASSYSIARGYNEQFF
TRBV7-9	TRBJ2-3	-	-	TGTACCAGCAGCTTTCCGACAGATACGCAGTATTTT	CTSSFPTDTQYF
TRBV9	TRBJ2-5	-	TRBD2	TGTGCCAGCAGCGTAGGGTCTAGCGGGCCCTACCAAGAGACCCAGTACTTC	CASSVGSSGPYQETQYF
TRBV6-1	TRBJ2-1	-	-	TGTGCCAGCAGTGAAGGTGGAGGGACAGTCTACAATGAGCAGTTCTTC	CASSEGGGTVYNEQFF
TRBV6-2/TRBV6-3	TRBJ2-4	-	TRBD2	TGTGCCAGCAGCCCCCCCCCGGGGCGGGGAGGGACCAAAAACATTCAGTACTTC	CASSPPPGRGGTKNIQYF
TRBV5-1	TRBJ1-6	-	TRBD1	TGCGCCAGCAGCCGGAGGACAGGGGGCAGTTCGGCCCTCCACTTT	CASSRRTGGSSALHF
TRBV6-5	TRBJ2-7	-	TRBD1	TGTGCCAGCAGTTACAGCTCCGGACAGGGGAGGGGGGAGCAGTACTTC	CASSYSSGQGRGEQYF
TRBV30	TRBJ2-1	-	TRBD2	TGTGCCTGGAGTCGGGGGGGAGCCTCGGGTGAGCAGTTCTTC	CAWSRGGASGEQFF
TRBV9	TRBJ1-5	-	-	TGTGCCAGCAGCACCGACGGGAGCGATAGCAATCAGCCCCAGCATTTT	CASSTDGSDSNQPQHF
TRBV3-1/TRBV3-2	TRBJ2-5	few	TRBD2	TGTGCCAGCAGCAAATCCGGGACTAGCGGGAGTGGGTGGGAGACCCAGTACTTC	CASSKSGTSGSGWETQYF
TRBV14	TRBJ1-6	-	-	TGTGCCAGCAGCCCACATTCTGGCGCGGCCCAATCACCCCTCCACTTT	CASSPHSGAAQSPLHF
TRBV5-1	TRBJ1-1	once	-	TGCGCCAGCAGCTCCCAGGGAAGGAGCACTGAAGCTTTCTTT	CASSSQGRSTEAFF
TRBV18	TRBJ1-3	-	TRBD1	TGTGCCAGCTCACCACCGAGGGGGCGCATTCTCGGCAACACCATATATTTT	CASSPPRGRILGNTIYF
TRBV3-1/TRBV3-2	TRBJ2-1	-	TRBD2	TGTGCCAGCAGCCAAACGGGACTAGCGGGGAATGAGCAGTTCTTC	CASSQTGLAGNEQFF
TRBV12-1	TRBJ2-7	-	-	TGTGCCAGCAGCTTAGACAGGATATCATCCTACGAGCAGTACTTC	CASSLDRISSYEQYF
TRBV5-5	TRBJ2-1	-	TRBD2	TGTGCCAGCAGCTTGGCTGGTAGCGGGAGGGGGATCGGTGGTGAGCAGTTCTTC	CASSLAGSGRGIGGEQFF
TRBV7-9	TRBJ2-7	-	-	TGTGCCAGCAGCTTAGATTCCCTGTTCTCCTACGAGCAGTACTTC	CASSLDSLFSYEQYF
TRBV4-3	TRBJ1-1	-	TRBD1	TGCGCCAGCAGCCTCGGACAGGCGAACACTGAAGCTTTCTTT	CASSLGQANTEAFF
TRBV27	TRBJ2-7	-	TRBD1	TGTGCCAGCAGTTCCATCGGGACAGGGCTTTGGCAGTACTTC	CASSSIGTGLWQYF